A selection of T cell receptor beta chains follows, all from one sample in a study of blood T cells in healthy people across ages. TCRdb called the 5' RACE reads again in MiXCR, with one record for every CDR3 protein. The sample comprises 780,000 or so distinct CDR3 sequences, 25% of which are singletons, and 3.7% rests with the top ten. The sample was also reused in another study, on T cells of mothers and their children.

What was sequenced was blood. The receptors here all came from a boy aged 10-17 years in good health. CDR3s include the opening cysteine and the closing phenylalanine or tryptophan. The D gene is left open where the match is weak. The size field is filled for only some rows; it gives once, few, many or a size class.

J: TRBJ1-1
size: few
D: TRBD1
V: TRBV4-3
CDR3: CASSQEDRDRGFTEAFF
DNA: TGCGCCAGCAGCCAAGAAGACCGGGACAGGGGGTTCACTGAAGCTTTCTTT

J: TRBJ2-5
size: NA
D: NA
V: TRBV30
CDR3: CATRGVPRETQYF
DNA: TGTGCCACCAGGGGGGTCCCTAGAGAGACCCAGTACTTC

J: TRBJ2-3
size: few
D: TRBD2
V: TRBV7-2
CDR3: CASSPPGLVPDTQYF
DNA: TGTGCCAGCAGCCCTCCGGGACTAGTTCCAGATACGCAGTATTTT

J: TRBJ1-5
size: NA
D: NA
V: TRBV4-3
CDR3: CASSQARDHNQPQHF
DNA: TGCGCCAGCAGCCAAGCCCGGGATCACAATCAGCCCCAGCATTTT

J: TRBJ2-6
size: many
D: NA
V: TRBV6-2/TRBV6-3
CDR3: CASSYIPAGGANVLTF
DNA: TGTGCCAGCAGTTACATCCCGGCCGGTGGGGCCAACGTCCTGACTTTC

J: TRBJ2-5
size: NA
D: NA
V: TRBV27
CDR3: CASSFTAAWEQYF
DNA: TGTGCCAGCAGTTTTACGGCGGCGTGGGAGCAGTACTTC

J: TRBJ2-7
size: NA
D: NA
V: TRBV14
CDR3: CASSQGMGLGPYEQYF
DNA: TGTGCCAGCAGCCAAGGAATGGGGTTAGGGCCCTACGAGCAGTACTTC

J: TRBJ2-5
size: few
D: TRBD2
V: TRBV27
CDR3: CASRRGLGGAEETQYF
DNA: TGTGCCAGCAGACGAGGACTCGGGGGGGCTGAAGAGACCCAGTACTTC

J: TRBJ1-6
size: NA
D: NA
V: TRBV29-1
CDR3: CSVDSSLNSPLHF
DNA: TGCAGCGTCGACAGTTCCCTTAATTCACCCCTCCACTTT

J: TRBJ2-1
size: NA
D: NA
V: TRBV10-2
CDR3: CASGTPEINEQFF
DNA: TGCGCCAGCGGGACTCCAGAAATCAATGAGCAGTTCTTC

J: TRBJ1-2
size: NA
D: NA
V: TRBV19
CDR3: CASTDDALSYTF
DNA: TGTGCCAGTACCGACGACGCACTGAGCTACACCTTC

J: TRBJ1-1
size: NA
D: TRBD1
V: TRBV4-1
CDR3: CASSQMTGTGMNTEAFF
DNA: TGCGCCAGCAGCCAAATGACAGGGACGGGGATGAACACTGAAGCCTTCTTT

J: TRBJ1-5
size: NA
D: TRBD1
V: TRBV6-6
CDR3: CASSYGQGADQPQHF
DNA: TGTGCCAGCAGTTACGGACAGGGTGCGGACCAGCCCCAGCATTTT

J: TRBJ2-2
size: few
D: TRBD1
V: TRBV7-3
CDR3: CASSLTGTATGELFF
DNA: TGTGCCAGCAGCTTAACTGGGACAGCCACCGGGGAGCTGTTTTTT

J: TRBJ2-5
size: NA
D: TRBD2
V: TRBV20-1
CDR3: CSARDDLAGLGETQYF
DNA: TGCAGTGCTAGAGATGACCTAGCGGGGTTAGGTGAGACCCAGTACTTC

J: TRBJ1-1
size: NA
D: NA
V: TRBV10-3
CDR3: CAISEVGPVNTEAFF
DNA: TGTGCCATCAGTGAGGTGGGGCCCGTAAACACTGAAGCTTTCTTT

J: TRBJ1-1
size: NA
D: NA
V: TRBV5-1
CDR3: CASSNTPGEAFF
DNA: TGCGCCAGCAGCAATACACCAGGGGAAGCTTTCTTT

J: TRBJ2-7
size: once
D: TRBD2
V: TRBV29-1
CDR3: CSAQTSGSQDEQYF
DNA: TGCAGCGCTCAGACTAGCGGGAGTCAGGACGAGCAGTACTTC

J: TRBJ2-1
size: NA
D: TRBD2
V: TRBV29-1
CDR3: CSVPGLAVSYNEQFF
DNA: TGCAGCGTGCCGGGACTAGCGGTTTCCTACAATGAGCAGTTCTTC

J: TRBJ1-4
size: many
D: NA
V: TRBV7-9
CDR3: CASSLAPGGTNEKLFF
DNA: TGTGCCAGCAGCTTAGCTCCTGGGGGAACTAATGAAAAACTGTTTTTT

J: TRBJ2-4
size: few
D: NA
V: TRBV6-5
CDR3: CASRLLAKNIQYF
DNA: TGTGCCAGCAGACTACTAGCCAAAAACATTCAGTACTTC

J: TRBJ2-4
size: NA
D: NA
V: TRBV7-8
CDR3: CASSLAVTSSQYF
DNA: TGTGCCAGCAGCTTAGCGGTAACTAGCAGTCAGTACTTC

J: TRBJ2-1
size: few
D: NA
V: TRBV14
CDR3: CASSPGPGTVYNEQFF
DNA: TGTGCCAGCAGCCCAGGACCAGGGACCGTTTACAATGAGCAGTTCTTC

J: TRBJ1-5
size: few
D: NA
V: TRBV2
CDR3: CASSVRDNDLFNQPQHF
DNA: TGTGCCAGCAGTGTCCGGGACAATGACCTATTCAATCAGCCCCAGCATTTT

J: TRBJ2-7
size: once
D: NA
V: TRBV12-3/TRBV12-4
CDR3: CASRGRGRSYEQYF
DNA: TGTGCCAGCAGGGGCAGGGGAAGGTCCTACGAGCAGTACTTC

J: TRBJ2-5
size: NA
D: TRBD1
V: TRBV24-1
CDR3: CATSDIWDSQETQYF
DNA: TGTGCCACCAGTGATATCTGGGACAGCCAAGAGACCCAGTACTTC

J: TRBJ2-5
size: few
D: TRBD1
V: TRBV7-2
CDR3: CASSTGQGRSETQYF
DNA: TGTGCCAGCAGCACAGGACAGGGGAGGTCGGAGACCCAGTACTTC